Following are 12 T cell receptor beta chains from one sample sequenced in a study of T cells after yellow fever vaccination. A single record per CDR3 protein comes from TCRdb applying MiXCR to the 5' RACE reads. The sample shows approximately 74,000 distinct CDR3 sequences, more than 5.5% of them seen only once. The sample here was CD8+ T cells sorted from PBMCs, taken 5 days after the first yellow fever vaccination. These receptors were obtained from a man aged 18-30 years who received the YFV17D yellow fever vaccine.

In this sample, this clonotype turned up once. The chain employs TRBV6-1 and TRBJ2-2; D possibly corresponds to TRBD2 (6 bases). Germline V gene lookup returns CDR1 MNHNS and CDR2 SASEGT. The CDR3 contains 16 residues. Trimming stripped 6 bases from V and 1 base from J, with 15 bases between. The CDR3 DNA follows: TGTGCCAGCAGCTCTCCCGGCGGGATGAACACCGGGGAGCTGTTTTTT. Its protein is CASSSPGGMNTGELFF.

The chain links TRBV3-1 to TRBJ2-1; 7 nucleotides line up with TRBD2. The CDR3 consists of 15 residues. The ends lost 8 bases at V and 2 bases at J; junction bases unmatched: 9. Germline V gives CDR1 LGHDT, CDR2 YNNKEL (reference sequence). Here the CDR3 reads CASSNVLAPYNEQFF. As DNA, the CDR3 is TGTGCCAGCTCCAATGTACTAGCGCCCTACAATGAGCAGTTCTTC.

This chain connects TRBV3-1 to TRBJ2-5; TRBD2 agrees at 9 bases. This CDR3 is built from 15 residues. Germline V gene data show CDR1 as LGHDT and CDR2 as YNNKEL (reference sequence). The ends lost 0 bases at V and 12 bases at J; junction bases unmatched: 11. The CDR3, as DNA: TGTGCCAGCAGCCAAGAGCTGAGACTAGCGGAGCCGAAGTACTTC. This codes for CASSQELRLAEPKYF.

This clonotype has only a few counts. The gene calls are TRBV4-2 and TRBJ2-5, with unresolved D. Per the germline V gene, CDR1 is LGHNA and CDR2 is YNFKEQ. The CDR3 contains 13 residues. V was cut by 4 bases and J by 1 base, with 7 bases left in between. The CDR3 coding sequence is TGTGCCAGCAGCCCCGGGCCCCAAGAGACCCAGTACTTC. Protein product: CASSPGPQETQYF.

This clonotype was detected ten times or more. This chain links TRBV12-3 or TRBV12-4 with TRBJ2-5, with D possibly matching TRBD1 (5 bases). The CDR3 loop spans 12 amino acids. The ends were cut back, 6 bases at V and 5 bases at J, with 10 bases in the middle. The CDR3 loop is CASSDPGETQYF. In DNA, the CDR3 is TGTGCCAGCAGCGACCCAGGGGAGACCCAGTACTTC.

The chain combines TRBV4-3 with TRBJ1-1; D uncertain. Germline values: CDR1 LGHNA, CDR2 YSLEER. The CDR3 spans 17 residues. The V end lost 3 bases, the J end lost 0 bases, and 17 bases lay between the germline ends. CDR3 bases: TGCGCCAGCAGCCACGGTGGGAGGGCCTCTCTGAACACTGAAGCTTTCTTT. This encodes CASSHGGRASLNTEAFF.

This rearrangement joins TRBV20-1 to TRBJ2-7; D is undetermined. The V end was cut by 3 bases, the J end by 0 bases, with 3 bases between. The CDR3 loop spans 11 amino acids. Germline V gives CDR1 DFQATT, CDR2 SNEGSKA (reference sequence). CDR3 DNA: TGCAGTGCTAGTCCCTCCTACGAGCAGTACTTC. This encodes CSASPSYEQYF.

The J gene is TRBJ1-1, the V gene TRBV4-1; D ambiguous. The germline V gene encodes CDR1 MGHRA and CDR2 YSYEKL. The V gene lost 1 base and the J gene lost 0 bases, with 6 bases spanning the gap. The length of the CDR3 is 14 residues. The CDR3 sequence: CASSQAQMNTEAFF. The CDR3 nucleotides read TGCGCCAGCAGCCAAGCCCAGATGAACACTGAAGCTTTCTTT.

Ten or more counts support this clonotype. The chain has TRBV6-4 and TRBJ2-1; 13 bases map to TRBD2. This CDR3 is built from 15 residues. Trimming cost V 3 bases and J 8 bases; bases outside gene matches: 4. Germline V lookup: CDR1 MRHNA, CDR2 SNTAGT. The CDR3 coding sequence is TGTGCCAGCAGTGAGACTAGCGGGGGGTACGATGAGCAGTTCTTC. This translates into CASSETSGGYDEQFF.

This CDR3 reads CASTPGGRPTGELFF. The CDR3, as DNA: TGTGCCAGCACCCCCGGGGGCAGACCCACCGGGGAGCTGTTTTTT. This rearrangement joins TRBV12-3 or TRBV12-4 to TRBJ2-2; D may be TRBD1 or TRBD2 (6 bases each). The germline V and J ends were trimmed by 7 bases and 4 bases, with 16 bases remaining between them. This CDR3 comprises 15 residues.

The rearrangement links TRBV27 to TRBJ1-6, with D possibly being TRBD1 (6 bases). Germline CDR1 reads MNHEY; CDR2 reads SMNVEV (reference sequence). V lost 9 bases to trimming and J lost 7 bases, with 19 bases between them. The CDR3 is made up of 15 amino acids. This chain's CDR3 is CASSLTGGRNSPLHF. DNA of the CDR3: TGTGCCAGTTCCCTGACAGGCGGTAGGAATTCACCCCTCCACTTT.

The CDR3 reads CASSHRFLSGNTIYF. In nucleotides, the CDR3 is TGCGCCAGCAGCCACAGGTTCCTCTCTGGAAACACCATATATTTT. This rearrangement joins TRBV4-1 to TRBJ1-3, with no clear D. This CDR3 is built from 15 residues. V lost 3 bases, J lost 0 bases, and 9 bases lay in between. Looked up from germline, CDR1 is MGHRA and CDR2 is YSYEKL.